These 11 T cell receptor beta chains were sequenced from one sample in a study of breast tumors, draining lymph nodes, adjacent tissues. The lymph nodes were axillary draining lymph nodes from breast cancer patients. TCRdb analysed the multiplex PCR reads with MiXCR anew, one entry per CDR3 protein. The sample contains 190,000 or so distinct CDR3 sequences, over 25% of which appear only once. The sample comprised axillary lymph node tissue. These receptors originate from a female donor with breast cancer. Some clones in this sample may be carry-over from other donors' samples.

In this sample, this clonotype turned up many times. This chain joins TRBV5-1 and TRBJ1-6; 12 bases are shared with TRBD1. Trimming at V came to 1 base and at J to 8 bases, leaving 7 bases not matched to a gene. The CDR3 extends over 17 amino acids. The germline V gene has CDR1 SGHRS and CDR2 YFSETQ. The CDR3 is CASSLWGTGGFDSPLHF. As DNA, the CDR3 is TGCGCCAGCAGCTTGTGGGGGACAGGGGGCTTCGATTCACCCCTCCACTTT.

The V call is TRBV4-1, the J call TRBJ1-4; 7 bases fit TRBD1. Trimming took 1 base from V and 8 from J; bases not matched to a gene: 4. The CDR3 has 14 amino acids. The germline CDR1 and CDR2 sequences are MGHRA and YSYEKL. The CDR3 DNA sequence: TGCGCCAGCAGCCAAGGGGGAGGGGGCGAAAAACTGTTTTTT. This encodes CASSQGGGGEKLFF.

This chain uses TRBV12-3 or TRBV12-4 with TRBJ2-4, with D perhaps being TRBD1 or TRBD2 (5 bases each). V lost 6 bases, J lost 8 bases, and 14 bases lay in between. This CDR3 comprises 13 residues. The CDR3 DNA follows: TGTGCCAGCAGCGCCGGGACGGAAGACATTCAGTACTTC. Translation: CASSAGTEDIQYF.

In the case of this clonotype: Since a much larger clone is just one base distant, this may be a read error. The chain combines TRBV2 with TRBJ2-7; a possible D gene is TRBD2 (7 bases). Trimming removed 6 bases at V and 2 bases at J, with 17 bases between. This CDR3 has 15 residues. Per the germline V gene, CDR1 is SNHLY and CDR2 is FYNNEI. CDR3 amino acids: CASRGGGGGAYEQYF. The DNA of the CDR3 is TGTGCCAGCAGGGGGGGTGGGGGGGGCGCCTACGAGCAGTACTTC.

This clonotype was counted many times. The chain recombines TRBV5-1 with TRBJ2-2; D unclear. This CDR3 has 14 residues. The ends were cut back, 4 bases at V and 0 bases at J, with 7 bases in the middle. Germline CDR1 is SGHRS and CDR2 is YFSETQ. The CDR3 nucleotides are TGCGCCAGCAGCCGATCCCCGAACACCGGGGAGCTGTTTTTT. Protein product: CASSRSPNTGELFF.

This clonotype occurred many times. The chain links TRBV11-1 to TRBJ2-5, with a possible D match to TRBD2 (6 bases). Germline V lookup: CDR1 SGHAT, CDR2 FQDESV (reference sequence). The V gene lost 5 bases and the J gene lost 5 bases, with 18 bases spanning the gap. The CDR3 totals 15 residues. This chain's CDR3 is CASSRPGLPRETQYF. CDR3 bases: TGTGCCAGCAGCCGCCCGGGACTCCCAAGGGAGACCCAGTACTTC.

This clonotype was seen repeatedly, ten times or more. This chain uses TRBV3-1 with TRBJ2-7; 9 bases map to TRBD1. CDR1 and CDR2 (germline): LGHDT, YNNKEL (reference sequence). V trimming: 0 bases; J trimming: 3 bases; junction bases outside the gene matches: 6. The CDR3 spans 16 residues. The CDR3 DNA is TGTGCCAGCAGCCAAGAACCGGGACAGGGCTTCTACGAGCAGTACTTC. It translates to CASSQEPGQGFYEQYF.

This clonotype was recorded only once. The CDR3 region is CASSRGQGAWQPQHF. The CDR3 nucleotides read TGTGCCAGCAGCCGGGGACAGGGGGCCTGGCAGCCCCAGCATTTT. The genes are TRBV6-5 and TRBJ1-5; 12 nucleotides line up with TRBD1. This CDR3 comprises 15 residues. Trimming removed 6 bases from V and 7 bases from J; junction bases left unmatched: 7. Germline CDR1 MNHEY, CDR2 SVGAGI.

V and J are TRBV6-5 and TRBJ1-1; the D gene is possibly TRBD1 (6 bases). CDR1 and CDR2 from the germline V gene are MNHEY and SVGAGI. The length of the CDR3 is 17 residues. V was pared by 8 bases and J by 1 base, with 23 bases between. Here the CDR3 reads CASDGSEGYRENTEAFF. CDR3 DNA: TGTGCCAGCGACGGAAGTGAGGGGTACAGGGAGAACACTGAAGCTTTCTTT.

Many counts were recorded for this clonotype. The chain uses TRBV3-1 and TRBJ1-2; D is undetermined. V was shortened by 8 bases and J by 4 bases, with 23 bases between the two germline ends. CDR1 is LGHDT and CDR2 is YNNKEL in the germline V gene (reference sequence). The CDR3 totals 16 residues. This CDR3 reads CASAPRGGSGSYGYTF. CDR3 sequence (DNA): TGTGCCAGCGCACCTCGAGGAGGGAGTGGAAGCTATGGCTACACCTTC.

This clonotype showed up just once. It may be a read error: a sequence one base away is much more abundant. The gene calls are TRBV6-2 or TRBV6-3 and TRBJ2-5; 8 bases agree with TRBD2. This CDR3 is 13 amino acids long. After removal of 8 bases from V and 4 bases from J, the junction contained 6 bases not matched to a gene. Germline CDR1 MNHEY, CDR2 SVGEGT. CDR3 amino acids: CASGSLAGETQYF. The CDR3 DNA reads TGTGCCAGCGGTTCCCTAGCGGGAGAGACCCAGTACTTC.